Presented here are 12 T cell receptor beta chains from one specimen sequenced in a study of regulatory T cells in long-lasting Graves disease. Sample time point: newly diagnosed GD, antithyroid drugs for less than 3 months. PBMC RNA was the source of the TCR library. With iRepertoire HTBI primers and Arm-PCR of CDR3 regions, TCR beta libraries were built. A single record per CDR3 protein comes from TCRdb applying MiXCR to the multiplex PCR reads. Counted here are about 220,000 distinct CDR3 sequences, about 16% occurring once; the ten biggest clones make up about 20%. Here the sequenced sample was peripheral blood mononuclear cells (PBMCs), taken at new diagnosis, from a patient treated with antithyroid drugs. All receptors derive from a female donor with Graves disease.

Ten or more counts support this clonotype. J is TRBJ2-7 and V is TRBV20-1; 9 bases align to TRBD1. The CDR3 covers 15 residues. CDR1 and CDR2 from the germline V gene are DFQATT and SNEGSKA (reference sequence). The J segment lost 3 bases and the V segment lost 5 bases, leaving 11 bases of the junction unmatched. The CDR3, as DNA: TGCAGTGCTCTAGTCCCGACAGGGGGGAACTACGAGCAGTACTTC. Its protein is CSALVPTGGNYEQYF.

The chain employs TRBV18 and TRBJ2-4, with 14 bases lining up with TRBD2. V shed 3 bases and J 7 bases; nucleotides not matched to a gene: 5. The CDR3 extends over 16 amino acids. CDR1 and CDR2 (germline): KGHSH, LQKENI. CDR3 coding DNA: TGTGCCAGCTCACCTTCGACTAGCGGGAGGGGTAACATTCAGTACTTC. Residues: CASSPSTSGRGNIQYF.

The table lists this clonotype with a few counts. This may be a read error, as it is one base from a much larger clone. The V gene is TRBV2, the J gene TRBJ2-7; 8 bases match TRBD2. The CDR3 has 16 residues. Germline CDR1 is SNHLY and CDR2 is FYNNEI. CDR3 protein: CAGSVSQAGGNYEQYF. Written as DNA, the CDR3 is TGTGCCGGCAGTGTAAGCCAGGCGGGAGGAAACTACGAGCAGTACTTC.

A remark on this clonotype: A much larger clone differs by one base, so this may be a read error. This chain connects TRBV7-8 to TRBJ2-2; D is perhaps TRBD1 (5 bases). Germline CDR1 is SGHVS and CDR2 is FQNEAQ. The V and J ends lost 1 base and 3 bases respectively, with 6 bases between them. The CDR3 is made up of 14 amino acids. As DNA, the CDR3 is TGTGCCAGCAGCTTAGGGACACACACCGGGGAGCTGTTTTTT. This gives the protein CASSLGTHTGELFF. Based on the CDR3 plus reference TRBV7-8 and TRBJ2-2, the full variable domain is GAGVSQSPRYKVAKRGQDVALRCDPISGHVSLFWYQQALGQGPEFLTYFQNEAQLDKSGLPSDRFFAERPEGSVSTLKIQRTQQEDSAVYLCASSLGTHTGELFFGEGSRLTVL.

This clonotype has a count of ten or more. The chain links TRBV28 to TRBJ1-4; 7 bases are shared with TRBD1. CDR3 length equals 16 residues. V shed 8 bases, J shed 8 bases, and the junction held 17 bases outside the gene matches. Germline V gene data show CDR1 as MDHEN and CDR2 as SYDVKM. The DNA of the CDR3 is TGTGCCAGCGGGGTGGCAGGGGGGGTGTTTTTGGAAAAACTGTTTTTT. Residues: CASGVAGGVFLEKLFF.

A word on this clonotype: Possible read error: a much larger clone is one base away. This chain links TRBV5-4 with TRBJ2-7; D may be TRBD2 (5 bases). This CDR3 has 12 residues. Germline-derived CDR1 and CDR2 are SGHNT and YYREEE (reference sequence). The CDR3 protein is CASSFDDYDQYF. The CDR3 DNA reads TGTGCCAGCAGCTTCGACGACTACGATCAGTACTTC. The full variable domain, its missing parts supplied by reference TRBV5-4 and TRBJ2-7, is ETGVTQSPTHLIKTRGQQVTLRCSSQSGHNTVSWYQQALGQGPQFIFQYYREEENGRGNFPPRFSGLQFPNYSSELNVNALELDDSALYLCASSFDDYDQYFGPGTRLTVT.

This chain connects TRBV19 to TRBJ2-6, with unresolved D. Germline CDR1 and CDR2: LNHDA and SQIVND (reference sequence). This CDR3 is 15 amino acids long. Trimming stripped 0 bases from V and 0 bases from J, with 3 bases between. In DNA, the CDR3 is TGTGCCAGTAGTATAGACAGCTCTGGGGCCAACGTCCTGACTTTC. Its protein product is CASSIDSSGANVLTF. Drawing the rest from reference TRBV19 and TRBJ2-6, the complete variable domain is DGGITQSPKYLFRKEGQNVTLSCEQNLNHDAMYWYRQDPGQGLRLIYYSQIVNDFQKGDIAEGYSVSREKKESFPLTVTSAQKNPTAFYLCASSIDSSGANVLTFGAGSRLTVL.

This clonotype has a handful of counts. A far larger clone is off by one base, so a read error is likely. This chain joins TRBV7-3 and TRBJ2-7; 7 positions agree with TRBD2. Germline V gene data show CDR1 as SGHTA and CDR2 as FQGTGA. V lost 5 bases to trimming and J lost 7 bases; unmatched junction nucleotides: 8. The CDR3 has 13 residues. The chain's CDR3 is CASSLAGRSEQYF. DNA of the CDR3: TGTGCCAGCAGCCTCGCCGGGAGGAGTGAGCAGTACTTC.

The chain has TRBV7-9 and TRBJ2-4, with 8 positions matching TRBD1. Looked up from germline, CDR1 is SEHNR and CDR2 is FQNEAQ (reference sequence). The V segment lost 3 bases and the J segment 6 bases; nucleotides outside the gene matches: 1. This CDR3 is 13 amino acids long. In nucleotides, the CDR3 is TGTGCCAGCAGCTTTGGACAGGGAAACATTCAGTACTTC. Translation gives CASSFGQGNIQYF.

The chain uses TRBV19 and TRBJ1-1; D unresolved. Germline assignment: CDR1 LNHDA and CDR2 SQIVND (reference sequence). The CDR3 runs 14 residues. V shed 3 bases and J shed 4 bases, with 12 bases lying between them. CDR3 loop: CASSIPYRGTEAFF. CDR3 sequence (DNA): TGTGCCAGTAGTATTCCCTACCGAGGCACTGAAGCTTTCTTT.

In the case of this clonotype: A much larger clone differs by one base, so this may be a read error. Lacking the conserved final phenylalanine or tryptophan, this CDR3 likely reflects a read error. The chain combines TRBV19 with TRBJ1-6, with D possibly being TRBD1 (6 bases). V was shortened by 1 base and J by 10 bases, with 20 bases between the two germline ends. The germline V gene has CDR1 LNHDA and CDR2 SQIVND (reference sequence). CDR3 length: 17 residues. Here the CDR3 reads CASSIVGTGTPGSPLHL. CDR3 nucleotides: TGTGCCAGTAGTATAGTCGGTACGGGGACACCAGGATCACCCCTCCACCTT.

This clonotype has ten or more counts. The chain employs TRBV12-3 or TRBV12-4 and TRBJ1-3; possibly TRBD1 for D (6 bases). The ends were cut back, 3 bases at V and 0 bases at J, with 12 bases in the middle. The CDR3 consists of 16 residues. The CDR3 DNA reads as TGTGCCAGCAGTTTGCTGGACAGATCCTCTGGAAACACCATATATTTT. It yields the protein CASSLLDRSSGNTIYF.